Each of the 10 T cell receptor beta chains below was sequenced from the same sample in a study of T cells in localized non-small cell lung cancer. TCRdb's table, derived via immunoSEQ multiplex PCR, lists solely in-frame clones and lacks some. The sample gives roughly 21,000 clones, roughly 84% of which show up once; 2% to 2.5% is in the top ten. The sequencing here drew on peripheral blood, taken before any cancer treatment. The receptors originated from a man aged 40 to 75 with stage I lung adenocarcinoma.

The CDR3 bases are TGTGCCAGCTCTCTCGGACAGGCAGATTTGAACACTGAAGCTTTCTTT. As protein: CASSLGQADLNTEAFF. This sequence joins TRBV18 and TRBJ1-1, with 7 bases lining up with TRBD1. V shed 6 bases, J shed 0 bases, and the junction held 10 bases outside the gene matches. This CDR3 has 16 amino acids. Germline CDR1 KGHSH, CDR2 LQKENI.

The CDR3 bases are TGCAGCGTTGTTGGGGAGGGGGCTGGCTATGGCTACACCTTC. This codes for CSVVGEGAGYGYTF. The chain joins TRBV29-1 to TRBJ1-2; 7 bases fit TRBD1. Per the germline V gene, CDR1 is SQVTM and CDR2 is ANQGSEA. This CDR3 comprises 14 residues. V gave up 4 bases and J gave up 4 bases; unmatched junction bases: 9.

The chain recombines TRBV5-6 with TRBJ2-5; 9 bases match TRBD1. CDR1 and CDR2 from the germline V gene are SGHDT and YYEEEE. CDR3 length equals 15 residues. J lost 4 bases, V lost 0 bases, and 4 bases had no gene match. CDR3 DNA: TGTGCCAGCAGCTTGGAGGCGACAGGGGGAGAGACCCAGTACTTC. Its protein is CASSLEATGGETQYF.

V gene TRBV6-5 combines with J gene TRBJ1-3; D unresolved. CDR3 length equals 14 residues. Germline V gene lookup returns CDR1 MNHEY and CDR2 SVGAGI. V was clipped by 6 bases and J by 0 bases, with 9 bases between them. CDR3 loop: CASRDTSSGNTIYF. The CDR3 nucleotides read TGTGCCAGCAGAGACACTTCCTCTGGAAACACCATATATTTT.

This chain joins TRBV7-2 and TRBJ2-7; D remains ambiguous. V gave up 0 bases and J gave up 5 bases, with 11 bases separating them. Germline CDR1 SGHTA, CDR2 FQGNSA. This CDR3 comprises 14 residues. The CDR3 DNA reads TGTGCCAGCAGCTTAGCCTCCAGAGTGGACGAGCAGTACTTC. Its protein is CASSLASRVDEQYF. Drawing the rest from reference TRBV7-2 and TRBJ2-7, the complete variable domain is GAGVSQSPSNKVTEKGKDVELRCDPISGHTALYWYRQSLGQGLEFLIYFQGNSAPDKSGLPSDRFSAERTGGSVSTLTIQRTQQEDSAVYLCASSLASRVDEQYFGPGTRLTVT.

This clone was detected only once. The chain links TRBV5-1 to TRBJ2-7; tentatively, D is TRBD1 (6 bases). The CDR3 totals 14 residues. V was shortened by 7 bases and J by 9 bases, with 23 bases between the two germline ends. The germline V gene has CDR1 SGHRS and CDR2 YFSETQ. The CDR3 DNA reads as TGCGCCAGCGGCCCGGACAGTACCTACGAGGTGCAGTACTTC. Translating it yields CASGPDSTYEVQYF.

The CDR3 loop reads CASSAPRGANTEAFF. The CDR3 DNA is TGTGCCAGCAGTGCCCCTCGGGGGGCGAACACTGAAGCTTTCTTT. The genes are TRBV2 and TRBJ1-1; tentatively, D is TRBD1 (6 bases). Trimming took off 4 bases at V and 1 base at J, with 13 bases between the two ends. Germline-derived CDR1 and CDR2 are SNHLY and FYNNEI. The CDR3 loop spans 15 amino acids. The full variable domain, with the rest looked up from reference TRBV2 and TRBJ1-1, is EPEVTQTPSHQVTQMGQEVILRCVPISNHLYFYWYRQILGQKVEFLVSFYNNEISEKSEIFDDQFSVERPDGSNFTLKIRSTKLEDSAMYFCASSAPRGANTEAFFGQGTRLTVV.

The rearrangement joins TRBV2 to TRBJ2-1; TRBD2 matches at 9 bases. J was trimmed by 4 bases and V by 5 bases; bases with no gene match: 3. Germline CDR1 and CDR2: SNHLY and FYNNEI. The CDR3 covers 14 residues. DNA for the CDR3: TGTGCCAGCAGTAGCGGGAGGCTATACAATGAGCAGTTCTTC. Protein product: CASSSGRLYNEQFF.

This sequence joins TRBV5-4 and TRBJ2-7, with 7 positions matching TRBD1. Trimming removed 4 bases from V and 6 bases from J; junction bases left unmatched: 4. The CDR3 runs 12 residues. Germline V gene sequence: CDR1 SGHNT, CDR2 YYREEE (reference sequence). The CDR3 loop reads CASSMTGLEQYF. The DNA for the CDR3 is TGTGCCAGCAGCATGACAGGGCTCGAGCAGTACTTC.

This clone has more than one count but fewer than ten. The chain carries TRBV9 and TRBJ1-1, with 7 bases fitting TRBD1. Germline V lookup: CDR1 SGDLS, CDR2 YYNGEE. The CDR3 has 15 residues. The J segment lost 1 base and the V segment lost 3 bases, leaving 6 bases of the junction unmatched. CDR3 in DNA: TGTGCCAGCAGCGCTTGGGACAGCTGGAACACTGAAGCTTTCTTT. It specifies CASSAWDSWNTEAFF.